What follows are 4 T cell receptor beta chains derived from one specimen sequenced in a study of blood T cell repertoires in COVID-19. TCRdb's copy holds only in-frame clones and misses some; the assay was immunoSEQ multiplex PCR. The data contain 200,000 to 300,000 clones, approximately 89% of them singletons. Sequencing was carried out using peripheral blood. The receptor set was obtained from a man aged 35 to 55 who had recovered from COVID-19.

This chain uses TRBV6-5 with TRBJ2-1, with D possibly matching TRBD2 (5 bases). V gave up 6 bases and J gave up 1 base, with 13 bases separating them. Germline-derived CDR1 and CDR2 are MNHEY and SVGAGI. CDR3 length: 15 residues. The CDR3 is CASSPRRGSYNEQFF. CDR3 nucleotide sequence: TGTGCCAGCAGCCCCCGCAGAGGGTCCTACAATGAGCAGTTCTTC.

This rearrangement joins TRBV11-2 to TRBJ1-6; tentatively, D is TRBD1 (5 bases). The V end was cut by 1 base, the J end by 10 bases, with 23 bases between. This CDR3 spans 18 amino acids. Germline loops: CDR1 SGHAT, CDR2 FQNNGV. CDR3 amino acids: CASSLGDLGGTLRSPLHF. In DNA, the CDR3 is TGTGCCAGCAGCTTAGGGGATTTGGGGGGTACTCTTCGGTCACCCCTCCACTTT.

CDR3 in DNA: TGTGCCAGCAGCTTTGGGGGGGTGAATAAGGGATTAGAGACCCAGTACTTC. It specifies CASSFGGVNKGLETQYF. This chain links TRBV7-2 with TRBJ2-5; 7 positions agree with TRBD2. Germline V gene data show CDR1 as SGHTA and CDR2 as FQGNSA. After removal of 3 bases from V and 4 bases from J, the junction contained 14 bases not matched to a gene. The CDR3 spans 17 residues.

V and J are TRBV9 and TRBJ1-2; D not certain. V lost 0 bases, J lost 2 bases, and 8 bases lay in between. The CDR3 length is 14 residues. Germline V gives CDR1 SGDLS, CDR2 YYNGEE. The CDR3 bases are TGTGCCAGCAGCGTAGAAGAGGGCAACTATGGCTACACCTTC. Amino acid sequence: CASSVEEGNYGYTF.